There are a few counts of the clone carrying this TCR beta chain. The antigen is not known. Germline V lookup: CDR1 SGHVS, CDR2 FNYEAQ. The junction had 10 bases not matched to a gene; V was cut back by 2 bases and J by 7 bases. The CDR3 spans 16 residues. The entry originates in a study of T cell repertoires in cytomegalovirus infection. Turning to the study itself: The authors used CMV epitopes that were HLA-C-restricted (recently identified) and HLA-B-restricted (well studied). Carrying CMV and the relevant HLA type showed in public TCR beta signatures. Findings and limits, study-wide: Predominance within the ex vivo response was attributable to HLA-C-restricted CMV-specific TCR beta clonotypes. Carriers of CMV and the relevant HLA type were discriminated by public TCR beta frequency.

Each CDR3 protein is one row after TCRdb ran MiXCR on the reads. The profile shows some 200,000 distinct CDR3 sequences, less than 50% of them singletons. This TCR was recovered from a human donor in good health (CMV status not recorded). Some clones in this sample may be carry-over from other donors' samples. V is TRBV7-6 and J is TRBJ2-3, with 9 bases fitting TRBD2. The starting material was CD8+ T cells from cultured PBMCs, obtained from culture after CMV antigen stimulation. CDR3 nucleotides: TGTGCCAGCAGCTTACTAGCGGGATCAGCACAATATACGCAGTATTTT. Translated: CASSLLAGSAQYTQYF.